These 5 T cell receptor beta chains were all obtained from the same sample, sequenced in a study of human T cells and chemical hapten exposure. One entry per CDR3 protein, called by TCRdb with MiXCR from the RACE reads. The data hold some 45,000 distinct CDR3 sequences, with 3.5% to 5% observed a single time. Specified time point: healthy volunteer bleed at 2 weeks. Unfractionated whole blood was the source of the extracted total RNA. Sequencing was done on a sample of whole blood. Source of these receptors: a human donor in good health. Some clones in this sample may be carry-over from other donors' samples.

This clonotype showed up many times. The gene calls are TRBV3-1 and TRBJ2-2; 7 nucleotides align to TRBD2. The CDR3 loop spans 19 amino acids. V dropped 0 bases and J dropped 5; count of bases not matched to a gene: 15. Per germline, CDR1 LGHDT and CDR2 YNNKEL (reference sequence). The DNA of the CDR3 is TGTGCCAGCAGCCAAGACCGGCGGGAGTTTGGGTGGAATACCGGGGAGCTGTTTTTT. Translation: CASSQDRREFGWNTGELFF.

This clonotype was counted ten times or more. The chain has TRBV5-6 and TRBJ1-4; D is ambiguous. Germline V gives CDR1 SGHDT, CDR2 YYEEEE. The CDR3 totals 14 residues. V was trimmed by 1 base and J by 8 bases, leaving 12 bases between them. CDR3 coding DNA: TGTGCCAGCAGCTTGACCCTCCGTAGGGAAAAACTGTTTTTT. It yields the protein CASSLTLRREKLFF. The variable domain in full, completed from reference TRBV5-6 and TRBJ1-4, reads DAGVTQSPTHLIKTRGQQVTLRCSPKSGHDTVSWYQQALGQGPQFIFQYYEEEERQRGNFPDRFSGHQFPNYSSELNVNALLLGDSALYLCASSLTLRREKLFFGSGTQLSVL.

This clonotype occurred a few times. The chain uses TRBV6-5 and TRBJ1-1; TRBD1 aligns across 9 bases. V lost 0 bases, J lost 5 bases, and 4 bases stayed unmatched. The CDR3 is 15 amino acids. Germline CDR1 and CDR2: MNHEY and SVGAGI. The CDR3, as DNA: TGTGCCAGCAGTTACTCTACAGGGGGCCTGACTGAAGCTTTCTTT. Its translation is CASSYSTGGLTEAFF.

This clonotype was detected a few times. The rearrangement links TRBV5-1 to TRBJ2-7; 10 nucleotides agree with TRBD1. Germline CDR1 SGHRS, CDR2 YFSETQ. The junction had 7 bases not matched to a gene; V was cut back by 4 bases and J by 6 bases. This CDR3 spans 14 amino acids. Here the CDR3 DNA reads TGCGCCAGCAGCCCAACGGGACAGGGGACCGAGCAGTACTTC. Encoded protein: CASSPTGQGTEQYF.

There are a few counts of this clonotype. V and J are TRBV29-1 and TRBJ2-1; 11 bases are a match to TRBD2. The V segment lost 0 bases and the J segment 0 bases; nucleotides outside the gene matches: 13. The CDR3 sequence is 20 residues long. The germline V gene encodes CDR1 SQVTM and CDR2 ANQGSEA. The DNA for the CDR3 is TGCAGCGTTGAAGACGAATGGCTAGCGGGAGGTAGGAGCTCCTACAATGAGCAGTTCTTC. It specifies CSVEDEWLAGGRSSYNEQFF.